The source of this T cell receptor beta chain is a study of persistence of HIV-infected CD4 T cells. Points from the study as a whole: Antigen-responding cells were enriched for degenerate expanded CDR3beta sequences.

The stimulus was lysate of CMV-infected fibroblasts, around 11 ug/mL. CD40L-negative CD69-negative CD45RO-high memory CD4+ T cells were sorted as populations depleted of antigen-responding cells. A roughly 18-hour stimulation of CD8-depleted PBMCs used anti-CD28/CD49d costimulation, CD40-blocking antibody and enfuvirtide. Sequencing used immunoSEQ version 4 in survey mode. Only in-frame clones appear in the TCRdb table, and some are missing; sequencing was by immunoSEQ multiplex PCR. The table has about 30,000 clones, 82% seen once. Germline CDR1 reads GTSNPN; CDR2 reads SVGIG (reference sequence). The CDR3 sequence is 16 residues long. Trimming cost V 6 bases and J 1 base, with 21 bases left between them. Note on this clone: Its antigen is as yet unknown.

This TCR came from an adult man with HIV who was CMV-seropositive. This specimen consisted of CD4+ T cells sorted from PBMCs after 18-hour stimulation, obtained from a patient who received antiretroviral therapy. This chain connects TRBV30 to TRBJ1-1; D not certain. CDR3 loop: CACQSGPRSRNTEAFF. CDR3 nucleotide sequence: TGTGCCTGCCAATCCGGGCCTCGAAGTCGGAACACTGAAGCTTTCTTT.